The entry that follows covers one T cell receptor beta chain sequence. Its antigen remains undetermined. The sample holds no much larger clone one base away, and base qualities are not on file. V is reduced by 3 bases and J by 7 bases, leaving a spacing of 15 bases between them. The CDR3, cysteine through phenylalanine, is 14 amino acids long. CDR3 DNA only is kept here, 42 bases in frame from base 1. Sequences SGDLS (CDR1) and YYNGEE (CDR2) are obtained from the germline V gene. Each collaborating institution followed its own protocols to collect whole blood in K2EDTA tubes. For TCRbeta analysis, collaborators shipped samples in one of three forms: frozen whole blood, isolated PBMCs, or DNA extracted from either of those sample types. TCRbeta CDR3 regions were amplified from genomic DNA by means of the immunoSEQ Assay, a bias-controlled multiplex PCR. Under the source paper's analysis protocol: Within the assay, amplification of reference gene primers was used to estimate how many nucleated cells each sample contained. To quantify the absolute abundance of each unique TCRbeta CDR3 rearrangement, sequence reads were collapsed and filtered. Productive Simpson clonality was computed per sample as the square root of Simpson's diversity index over productive rearrangements. The source is immuneACCESS, and TCRdb retained only in-frame sequences with V and J called. Part of the clones is not carried over; for the studies checked, unresolved V genes explain less than half of this, and the remainder is unexplained. From that table come the V and J calls and clone size; the DNA was used to work out D and trimming. This sample has some 38,000 clones in its table, and about 90% of those were observed once. The ten largest make up about a sixth of the sample.

This sample stems from a study of blood T cell repertoires in COVID-19 (dated by TCRdb to the early 2020s). General notes on the study: Samples from collaborators originated in the United States, Italy and Spain and spanned both the acute and convalescent phases of COVID-19. The material from the prospective study consisted of cDNA or gDNA derived from T cells, B-cell-depleted T cells, or PBMCs. The dataset comprised deeply sampled blood TCRbeta repertoires from subjects exposed to, actively infected with, or recovered from COVID-19. The repertoires were released in a freely available public database meant as a resource for research on the immune response to SARS-CoV-2. The samples were drawn from the first 160 participants of the ongoing ImmuneRACE study and from some 1,300 subjects provided by 6 global collaborators. Sample metadata almost always included a de-identified subject ID, COVID-19 status, age in years and sex. HLA class I and class II types, where available, came from metadata supplied by the sample provider rather than from assay-based typing. Broad study findings and their caveats: The amount of clinical and demographic metadata varied by source and participant and was provided uncurated.

Material: peripheral blood. Recombination connected TRBV9 to TRBJ2-3; no D segment can be confidently identified. This TCR derives from a woman between 25 and 40 years old in a cohort sampled during active COVID-19. The sequenced DNA is TGTGCCAGCAGCGAGTCCGCCAGCGCCTATACGCAGTATTTT. The resulting protein is CASSESASAYTQYF.